In this sample, the clone carrying this T cell receptor (beta chain) turned up a few times. V lost 4 bases and J lost 0, with 14 bases in between. Germline assignment: CDR1 SGHRS and CDR2 YFSETQ. This CDR3 region has 16 residues. This sample stems from a study of T-cell memory formation after mild COVID-19. One entry per CDR3 protein, called by TCRdb with MiXCR from the 5' RACE reads. Of 350,000 to 450,000 distinct CDR3 sequences detected, 15% to 25% appear once; the ten largest clones hold 7.5% to 9.5%. This rearrangement joins TRBV5-1 to TRBJ2-1, with a possible D match to TRBD2 (6 bases). The sequencing input was PBMCs or a T cell subset sorted from them (not recorded which). The TCR comes from an adult woman who had mild COVID-19 (a few samples of this study predate the infection). Cell type and time point are not known. CDR3 protein: CASSRDSGGSYNEQFF. In DNA, the CDR3 is TGCGCCAGCAGCCGGGACTCCGGCGGCTCCTACAATGAGCAGTTCTTC. Using reference TRBV5-1 and TRBJ2-1 for the parts outside the CDR3, the full variable domain is KAGVTQTPRYLIKTRGQQVTLSCSPISGHRSVSWYQQTPGQGLQFLFEYFSETQRNKGNFPGRFSGRQFSNSRSEMNVSTLELGDSALYLCASSRDSGGSYNEQFFGPGTRLTVL.